This TCR beta chain was sequenced in a study of T cell repertoires in cytomegalovirus infection. Study background: Indications of both CMV infection and matching HLA type were provided by public TCR beta signatures.

About this clonotype itself: Its antigen is unknown.

Study-wide results and limits: There were carriers of CMV plus the relevant HLA, and cumulative public TCR beta family frequency identified them. The ex vivo response was dominated by HLA-C-restricted CMV-specific TCR beta clonotypes.

TCRdb independently ran MiXCR on the reads; one entry per CDR3 protein. The table includes 180,000 or so distinct CDR3 sequences, approximately 18% detected once. V was pared by 4 bases and J by 3 bases, with 24 bases between. The CDR3 totals 18 residues. CDR1 is SGHTA, CDR2 FQGNSA, per germline. This sequence joins TRBV7-2 and TRBJ1-1; perhaps TRBD1 as D (6 bases). This TCR derives from a human donor in good health (CMV status not recorded). Some clones in this sample may be carry-over from other donors' samples. Material for sequencing was CD8+ T cells from PBMCs. The CDR3 coding sequence is TGTGCCAGCAGCTCGCGATGGGTGGGGGGGAAGGGGGACACTGAAGCTTTCTTT. Translation gives CASSSRWVGGKGDTEAFF.